The 2 T cell receptor beta chains given below trace back to one sample, sequenced in a study of cytomegalovirus exposure and HLA in healthy donors. Primers included in the PCR were 60 Vbeta and 13 Jbeta primers. Method: immunoSEQ multiplex PCR; TCRdb's copy keeps in-frame clones and lacks some. The data show around 75,000 clones, with more than 75% seen just once and around 3.5% held by the top ten. Input material: PBMCs. These receptors originate from a man aged 40-49 years in good health and CMV-seronegative.

V is TRBV29-1 and J is TRBJ2-5; 11 positions agree with TRBD1. Per the germline V gene, CDR1 is SQVTM and CDR2 is ANQGSEA. V was pared by 6 bases and J by 1 base, with 7 bases of the junction left unmatched. The CDR3 is 15 amino acids. As DNA, the CDR3 is TGCAGCGTCCTGAGGGGACAGGGGGGCCAAGAGACCCAGTACTTC. This encodes CSVLRGQGGQETQYF.

This sequence joins TRBV19 and TRBJ1-1; TRBD1 is a possible D gene (5 bases). Trimming pared 6 bases from V and 5 bases from J, leaving 13 bases between. CDR3 length equals 13 residues. Germline lookup yields CDR1 LNHDA and CDR2 SQIVND (reference sequence). The CDR3 DNA follows: TGTGCCAGTAGATGGGGGGGAGGGACTGAAGCTTTCTTT. Protein: CASRWGGGTEAFF.